The rows below give T cell receptor beta chains drawn from one sample of a study of human T cells and chemical hapten exposure. A single record per CDR3 protein comes from TCRdb applying MiXCR to the RACE reads. This sample has around 120,000 distinct CDR3 sequences, with more than 9.5% found just once. The sequencing here drew on whole blood, taken in connection with sensitization to the hapten diphenylcyclopropenone (DPC). The receptors come from a woman in her forties with alopecia areata. Some clones in this sample may be carry-over from other donors' samples. CDR3s leave out the opening cysteine and the closing phenylalanine or tryptophan. Fields, in order: V gene, CDR3 protein.

>TRBV20-1
SARDRAGGIQYTQY
>TRBV27
ASRPLGGPYEQY
>TRBV7-2
ASSASRLNTEAF
>TRBV7-7
ASGTGVGHNEQF
>TRBV5-6
ASSFGGNTEAF
>TRBV2
ASNVLAQKGEAF
>TRBV7-2
ASSSGHTDTQY
>TRBV6-2/TRBV6-3
ASRTGDYGYT
>TRBV12-3/TRBV12-4
ASSRSTGAGSYGYT
>TRBV27
ASSRGGNWADTQY
>TRBV12-3/TRBV12-4
ASIIYGRNTGELF
>TRBV7-4
ASSAPARVSLEQY
>TRBV5-1
ASSLARGGGGLAGDEQY
>TRBV6-5
ASSYGGPVGEQY
>TRBV6-5
ASSYGPGDSTDTQY
>TRBV6-2/TRBV6-3
ASSYGVSTGELF
>TRBV11-2
ASSKGIYSNQPQH
>TRBV11-2
ASSRLGRQETQY
>TRBV20-1
SASSGQGRTEAF
>TRBV9
ASSVEAGYTIY
>TRBV18
ASSPGGARSSYEQY
>TRBV19
ASSIPDGRNQPQH
>TRBV5-5
ASRMYSLQQEKLF
>TRBV29-1
SVGSYEQY